This TCR beta chain was captured in a study of shared clonotypes between healthy human individuals. On the study more broadly: The cohort comprised two women and a few men. Their ages spanned 18 to 49 years. Each donor had three CD4 naive, three CD4 memory, two CD8 naive and one CD8 memory plate.

The naive CD8 fraction comprised CD45RO-negative cells positively selected for CCR7 and excluded terminally differentiated effector memory CD45RA+ cells. The count of this clone is one. Clones were sequenced by immunoSEQ multiplex PCR, and TCRdb holds only the in-frame ones, with some missing. The sample gives some 600,000 clones, roughly 96% of which show up once; 0.11% is in the top ten. The germline V and J ends were trimmed by 0 bases and 4 bases, with 3 bases remaining between them. The CDR3 loop spans 13 amino acids. Germline-derived CDR1 and CDR2 are PRHDT and FYEKMQ (reference sequence). This clonotype was obtained from a woman aged 30 to 39 in good health. The sample comprised naive CD8+ T cells sorted from blood. This chain links TRBV13 with TRBJ1-4; D gene unclear. The CDR3 protein is CASSLGFNEKLFF. Here the CDR3 DNA reads TGTGCCAGCAGCTTAGGTTTTAATGAAAAACTGTTTTTT.